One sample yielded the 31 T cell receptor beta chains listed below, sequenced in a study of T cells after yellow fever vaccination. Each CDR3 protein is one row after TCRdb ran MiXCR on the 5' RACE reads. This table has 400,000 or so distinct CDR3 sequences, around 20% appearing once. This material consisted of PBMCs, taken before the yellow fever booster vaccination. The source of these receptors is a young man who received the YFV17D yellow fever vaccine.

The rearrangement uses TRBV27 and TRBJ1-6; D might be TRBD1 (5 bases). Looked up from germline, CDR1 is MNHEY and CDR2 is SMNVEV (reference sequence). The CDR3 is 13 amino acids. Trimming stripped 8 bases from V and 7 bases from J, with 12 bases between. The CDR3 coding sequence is TGTGCCAGCGGCATGTACAGGAATTCACCCCTCCACTTT. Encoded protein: CASGMYRNSPLHF.

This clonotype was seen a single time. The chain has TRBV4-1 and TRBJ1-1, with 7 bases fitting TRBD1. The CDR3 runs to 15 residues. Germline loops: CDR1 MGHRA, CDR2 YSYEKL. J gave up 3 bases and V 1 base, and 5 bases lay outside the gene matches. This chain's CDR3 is CASSQVGDRHTEAFF. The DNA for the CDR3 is TGCGCCAGCAGCCAAGTTGGGGACAGACACACTGAAGCTTTCTTT.

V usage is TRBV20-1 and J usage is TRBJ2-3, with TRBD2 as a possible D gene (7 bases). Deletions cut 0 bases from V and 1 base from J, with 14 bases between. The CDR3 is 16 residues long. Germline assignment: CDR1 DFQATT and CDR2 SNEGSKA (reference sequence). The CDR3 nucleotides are TGCAGTGCTAGAGATTACGGGGGGCGGGGCACAGATACGCAGTATTTT. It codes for CSARDYGGRGTDTQYF.

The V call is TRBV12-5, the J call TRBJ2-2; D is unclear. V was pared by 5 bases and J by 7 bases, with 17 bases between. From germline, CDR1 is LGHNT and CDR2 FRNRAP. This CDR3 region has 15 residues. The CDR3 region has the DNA TGTGCTAGTGGTCCAACAAACTTGGCAAACGGGGAGCTGTTTTTT. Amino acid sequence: CASGPTNLANGELFF.

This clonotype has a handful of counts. The chain's CDR3 is CASSYSGAGGAYGYTF. Written as DNA, the CDR3 is TGTGCCAGCAGTTACTCTGGGGCAGGGGGCGCCTATGGCTACACCTTC. V is TRBV6-5 and J is TRBJ1-2; 8 bases agree with TRBD1. Germline V CDR1 and CDR2: MNHEY, SVGAGI. The length of the CDR3 is 16 residues. J lost 4 bases, V lost 0 bases, and 7 bases had no gene match.

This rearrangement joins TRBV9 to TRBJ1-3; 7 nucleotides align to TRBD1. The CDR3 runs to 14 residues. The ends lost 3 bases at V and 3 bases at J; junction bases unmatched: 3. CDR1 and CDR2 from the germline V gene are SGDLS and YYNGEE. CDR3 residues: CASSATGSGNTIYF. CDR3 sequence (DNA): TGTGCCAGCAGCGCGACAGGGAGTGGAAACACCATATATTTT.

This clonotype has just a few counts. The DNA of the CDR3 is TGTGCCAGCAGCGTGGCCATGTTCGGCTACACCTTC. It encodes CASSVAMFGYTF. The chain employs TRBV9 and TRBJ1-2; D uncertain. The germline CDR1 and CDR2 sequences are SGDLS and YYNGEE. The CDR3 is made up of 12 amino acids. V was pared by 2 bases and J by 8 bases, with 10 bases between. The full variable domain, in which reference TRBV9 and TRBJ1-2 provide the parts outside the CDR3, is DSGVTQTPKHLITATGQRVTLRCSPRSGDLSVYWYQQSLDQGLQFLIQYYNGEERAKGNILERFSAQQFPDLHSELNLSSLELGDSALYFCASSVAMFGYTFGSGTRLTVV.

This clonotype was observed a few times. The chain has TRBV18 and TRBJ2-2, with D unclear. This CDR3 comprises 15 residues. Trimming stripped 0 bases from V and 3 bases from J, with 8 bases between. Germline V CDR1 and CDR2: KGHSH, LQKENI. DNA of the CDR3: TGTGCCAGCTCACCACCCAGGACGTACACCGGGGAGCTGTTTTTT. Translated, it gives CASSPPRTYTGELFF.

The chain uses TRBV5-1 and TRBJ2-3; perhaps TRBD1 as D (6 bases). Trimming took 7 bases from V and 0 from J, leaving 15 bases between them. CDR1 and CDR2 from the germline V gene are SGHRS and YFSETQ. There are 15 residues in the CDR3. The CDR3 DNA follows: TGCGCCAGCGGAACAGGGCAACCTAGCACAGATACGCAGTATTTT. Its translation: CASGTGQPSTDTQYF.

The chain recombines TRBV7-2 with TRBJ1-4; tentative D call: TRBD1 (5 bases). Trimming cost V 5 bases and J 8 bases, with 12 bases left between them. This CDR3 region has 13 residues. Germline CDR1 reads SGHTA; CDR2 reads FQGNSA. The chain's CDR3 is CASSVTGTEKLFF. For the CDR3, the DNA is TGTGCCAGCAGCGTGACCGGGACGGAAAAACTGTTTTTT.

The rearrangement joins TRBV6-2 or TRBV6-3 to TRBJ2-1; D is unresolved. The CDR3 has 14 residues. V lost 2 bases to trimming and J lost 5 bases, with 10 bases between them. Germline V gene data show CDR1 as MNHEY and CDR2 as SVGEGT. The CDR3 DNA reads TGTGCCAGCAGTTACGTTGGTTTCAACAATGAGCAGTTCTTC. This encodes CASSYVGFNNEQFF.

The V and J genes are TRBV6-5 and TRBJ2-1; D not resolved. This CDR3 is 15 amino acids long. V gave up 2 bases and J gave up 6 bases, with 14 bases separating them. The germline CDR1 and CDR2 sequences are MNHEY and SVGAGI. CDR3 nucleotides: TGTGCCAGCAGTTACGGGTTTTCCTCCGCCAATGAGCAGTTCTTC. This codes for CASSYGFSSANEQFF.

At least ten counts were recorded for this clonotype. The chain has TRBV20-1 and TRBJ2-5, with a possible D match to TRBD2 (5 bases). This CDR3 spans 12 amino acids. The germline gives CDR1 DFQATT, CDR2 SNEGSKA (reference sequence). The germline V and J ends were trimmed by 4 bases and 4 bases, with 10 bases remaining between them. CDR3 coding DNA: TGCAGTGCTACGATGGCGGGAGAGACCCAGTACTTC. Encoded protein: CSATMAGETQYF.

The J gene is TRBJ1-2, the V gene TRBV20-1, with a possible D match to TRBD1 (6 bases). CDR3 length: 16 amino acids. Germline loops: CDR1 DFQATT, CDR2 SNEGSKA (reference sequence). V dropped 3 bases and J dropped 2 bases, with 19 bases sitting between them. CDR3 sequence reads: CSASSGALFGNYGYTF. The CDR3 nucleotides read TGCAGTGCTAGTTCGGGGGCCTTGTTTGGGAACTATGGCTACACCTTC.

The CDR3 DNA is TGTGCCAGCAGTTTATTGGCAGGGGGCCTGAACACCGGGGAGCTGTTTTTT. Translated: CASSLLAGGLNTGELFF. This chain joins TRBV28 and TRBJ2-2; 8 positions match TRBD1. V lost 1 base to trimming and J lost 1 base; unmatched junction nucleotides: 5. The CDR3 sequence is 17 residues long. The germline gives CDR1 MDHEN, CDR2 SYDVKM.

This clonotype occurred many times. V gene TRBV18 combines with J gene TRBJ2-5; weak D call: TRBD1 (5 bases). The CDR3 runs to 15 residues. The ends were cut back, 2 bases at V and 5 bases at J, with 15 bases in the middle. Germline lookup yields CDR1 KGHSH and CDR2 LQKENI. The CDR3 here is CASSPGQGPGETQYF. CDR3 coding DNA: TGTGCCAGCTCACCAGGGCAGGGCCCAGGGGAGACCCAGTACTTC. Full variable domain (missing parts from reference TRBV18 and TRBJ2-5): NAGVMQNPRHLVRRRGQEARLRCSPMKGHSHVYWYRQLPEEGLKFMVYLQKENIIDESGMPKERFSAEFPKEGPSILRIQQVVRGDSAAYFCASSPGQGPGETQYFGPGTRLLVL.

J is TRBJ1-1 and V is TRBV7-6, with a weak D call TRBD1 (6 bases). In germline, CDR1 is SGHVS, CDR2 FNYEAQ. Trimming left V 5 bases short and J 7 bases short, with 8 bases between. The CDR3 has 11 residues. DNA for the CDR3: TGTGCCAGCAGCCTACAGGGTGAAGCTTTCTTT. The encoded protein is CASSLQGEAFF.

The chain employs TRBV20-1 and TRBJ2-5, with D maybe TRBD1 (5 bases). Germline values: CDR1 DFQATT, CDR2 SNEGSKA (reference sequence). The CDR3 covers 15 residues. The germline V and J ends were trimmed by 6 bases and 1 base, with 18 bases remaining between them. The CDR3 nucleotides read TGCAGTGCCCATAGGGGTAGAGCCCGCCAAGAGACCCAGTACTTC. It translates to CSAHRGRARQETQYF.

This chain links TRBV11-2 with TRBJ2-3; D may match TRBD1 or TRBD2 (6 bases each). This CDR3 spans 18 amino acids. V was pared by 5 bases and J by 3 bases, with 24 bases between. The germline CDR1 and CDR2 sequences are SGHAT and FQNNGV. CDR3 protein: CASSPAIGGPHGTDTQYF. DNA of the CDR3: TGTGCCAGCAGCCCGGCTATTGGGGGGCCCCACGGGACAGATACGCAGTATTTT. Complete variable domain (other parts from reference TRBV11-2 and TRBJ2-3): EAGVAQSPRYKIIEKRQSVAFWCNPISGHATLYWYQQILGQGPKLLIQFQNNGVVDDSQLPKDRFSAERLKGVDSTLKIQPAKLEDSAVYLCASSPAIGGPHGTDTQYFGPGTRLTVL.

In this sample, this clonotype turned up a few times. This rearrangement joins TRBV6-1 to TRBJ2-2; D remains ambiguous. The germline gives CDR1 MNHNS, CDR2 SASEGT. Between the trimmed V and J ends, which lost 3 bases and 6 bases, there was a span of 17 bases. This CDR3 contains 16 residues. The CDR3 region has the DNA TGTGCCAGCAGTGATTTGCCTCCCCTCTTGTCCGGGGAGCTGTTTTTT. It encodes CASSDLPPLLSGELFF.

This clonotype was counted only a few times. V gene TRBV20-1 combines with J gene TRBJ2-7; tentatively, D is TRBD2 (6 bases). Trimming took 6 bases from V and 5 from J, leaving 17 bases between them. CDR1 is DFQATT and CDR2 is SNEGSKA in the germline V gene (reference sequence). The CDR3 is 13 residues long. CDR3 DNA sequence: TGCAGTGCATCCCCGGGACTTCAACACGAGCAGTACTTC. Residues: CSASPGLQHEQYF.

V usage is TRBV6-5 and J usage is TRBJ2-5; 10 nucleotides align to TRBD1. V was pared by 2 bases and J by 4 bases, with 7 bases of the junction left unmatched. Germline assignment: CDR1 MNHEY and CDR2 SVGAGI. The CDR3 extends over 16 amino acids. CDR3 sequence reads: CASSYDGTGVGETQYF. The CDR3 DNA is TGTGCCAGCAGTTACGACGGGACAGGGGTCGGAGAGACCCAGTACTTC.

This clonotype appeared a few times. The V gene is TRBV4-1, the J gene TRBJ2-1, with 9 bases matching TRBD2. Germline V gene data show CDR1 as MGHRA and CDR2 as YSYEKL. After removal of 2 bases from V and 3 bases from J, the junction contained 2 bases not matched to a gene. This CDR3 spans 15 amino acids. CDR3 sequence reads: CASSQKTSGYNEQFF. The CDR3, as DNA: TGCGCCAGCAGCCAAAAGACTAGCGGCTACAATGAGCAGTTCTTC.

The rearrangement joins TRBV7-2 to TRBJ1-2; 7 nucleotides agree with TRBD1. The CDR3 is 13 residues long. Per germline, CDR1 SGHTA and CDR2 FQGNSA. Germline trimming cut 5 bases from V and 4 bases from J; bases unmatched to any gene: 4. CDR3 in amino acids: CASSTDRTYGYTF. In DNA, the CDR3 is TGTGCCAGCAGCACGGACAGGACCTATGGCTACACCTTC.

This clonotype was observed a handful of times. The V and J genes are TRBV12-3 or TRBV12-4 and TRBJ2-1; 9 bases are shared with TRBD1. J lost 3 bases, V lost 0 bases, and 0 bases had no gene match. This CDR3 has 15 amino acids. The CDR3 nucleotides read TGTGCCAGCAGTTTAGCGGGACAGGGCTACAATGAGCAGTTCTTC. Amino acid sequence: CASSLAGQGYNEQFF.

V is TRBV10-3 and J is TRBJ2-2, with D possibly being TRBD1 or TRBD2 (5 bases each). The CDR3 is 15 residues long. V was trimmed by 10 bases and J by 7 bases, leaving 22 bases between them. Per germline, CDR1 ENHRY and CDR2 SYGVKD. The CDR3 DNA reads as TGTGCCACTCACGACCGGGACCTAACAATCGGGGAGCTGTTTTTT. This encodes CATHDRDLTIGELFF.

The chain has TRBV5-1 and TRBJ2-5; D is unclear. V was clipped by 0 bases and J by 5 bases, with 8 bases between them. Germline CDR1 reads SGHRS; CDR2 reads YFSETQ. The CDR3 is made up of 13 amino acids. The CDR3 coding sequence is TGCGCCAGCAGCTTGGTCGTGGAGGAGACCCAGTACTTC. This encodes CASSLVVEETQYF.

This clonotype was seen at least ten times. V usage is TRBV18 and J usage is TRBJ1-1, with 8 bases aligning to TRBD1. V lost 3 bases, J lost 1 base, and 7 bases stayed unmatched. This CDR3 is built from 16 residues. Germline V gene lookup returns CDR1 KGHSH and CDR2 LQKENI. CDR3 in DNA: TGTGCCAGCTCACCCAAATGGACAGGGAAGAACACTGAAGCTTTCTTT. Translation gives CASSPKWTGKNTEAFF.

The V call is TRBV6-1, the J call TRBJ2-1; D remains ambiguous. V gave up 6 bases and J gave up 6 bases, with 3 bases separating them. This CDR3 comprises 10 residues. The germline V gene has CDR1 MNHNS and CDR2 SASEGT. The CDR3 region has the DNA TGTGCCAGCAGGGCCAATGAGCAGTTCTTC. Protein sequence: CASRANEQFF.

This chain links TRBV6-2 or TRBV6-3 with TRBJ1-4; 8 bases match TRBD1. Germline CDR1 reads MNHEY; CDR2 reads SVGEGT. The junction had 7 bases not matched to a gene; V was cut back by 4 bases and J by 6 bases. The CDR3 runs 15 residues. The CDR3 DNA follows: TGTGCCAGCAGTTTCGGGGACAGGCTTCATGAAAAACTGTTTTTT. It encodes CASSFGDRLHEKLFF.

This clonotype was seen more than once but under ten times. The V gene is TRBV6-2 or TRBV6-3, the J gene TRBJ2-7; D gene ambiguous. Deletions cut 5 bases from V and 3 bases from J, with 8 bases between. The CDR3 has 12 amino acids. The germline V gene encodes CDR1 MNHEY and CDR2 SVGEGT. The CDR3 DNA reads TGTGCCAGCAGTCAGAACATCTACGAGCAGTACGTC. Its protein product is CASSQNIYEQYV.